This entry features one TCR beta chain sequence. Participants spanned ages roughly 18 to 90 years and resided in fewer than 30 US areas. The data were taken from a study of blood T cell repertoires in COVID-19. Background on the study: COVID-19 samples from acute and convalescent phases originated in the United States, Italy and Spain. In each case, the material was cDNA or gDNA derived from T cells, B-cell-depleted T cells, or PBMCs.

How the authors handled the data: The authors estimated nucleated cell counts from reference gene primer amplification. TCRdb keeps only in-frame clones here, not all; method: immunoSEQ multiplex PCR. Clone size and the V and J calls come from that table; the DNA yielded D and trimming. The data hold approximately 210,000 clones, with just under 85% observed a single time. This receptor was taken from a man aged 35-49 years who had recovered from COVID-19. Material: PBMCs or T cells enriched from blood (not recorded which).

The CDR3 DNA sequence: TGTGCCAGCAGCCCAGGGACATTAAGATACACCATATATTTT. As protein: CASSPGTLRYTIYF. V is TRBV3-1 (or the pseudogene TRBV3-2) and J is TRBJ1-3; weak D call: TRBD1 (6 bases). Trimming stripped 4 bases from V and 8 bases from J, with 15 bases between. The CDR3 covers 14 residues. CDR1 and CDR2 from the germline V gene are LGHDT and YNNKEL (reference sequence).